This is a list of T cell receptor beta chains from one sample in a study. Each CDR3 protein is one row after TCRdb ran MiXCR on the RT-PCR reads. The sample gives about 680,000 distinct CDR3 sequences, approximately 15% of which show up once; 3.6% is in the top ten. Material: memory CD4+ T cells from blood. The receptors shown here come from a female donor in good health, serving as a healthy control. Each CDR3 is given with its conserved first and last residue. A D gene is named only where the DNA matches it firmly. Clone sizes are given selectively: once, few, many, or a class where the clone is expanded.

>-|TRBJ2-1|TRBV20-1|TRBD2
CSADVGGAYNEQFF
TGCAGTGCCGACGTGGGGGGGGCCTACAATGAGCAGTTCTTC
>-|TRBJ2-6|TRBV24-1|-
CATSSRAGANVLTF
TGTGCCACCAGTTCCAGGGCTGGGGCCAACGTCCTGACTTTC
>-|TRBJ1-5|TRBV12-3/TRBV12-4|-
CASSWPNQPQHF
TGTGCCAGCAGTTGGCCGAATCAGCCCCAGCATTTT
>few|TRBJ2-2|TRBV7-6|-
CASSLEAVSNTGELFF
TGTGCCAGCAGCTTAGAGGCCGTCTCGAACACCGGGGAGCTGTTTTTT
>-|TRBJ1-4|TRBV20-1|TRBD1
CSAEGTVGEKLFF
TGCAGTGCTGAGGGGACAGTCGGAGAAAAACTGTTTTTT
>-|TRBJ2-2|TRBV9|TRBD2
CASSTRGLAGTGELFF
TGTGCCAGCAGCACCCGTGGGCTAGCGGGCACCGGGGAGCTGTTTTTT
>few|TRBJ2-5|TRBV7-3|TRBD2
CASSPRTSKETQYF
TGTGCCAGCAGCCCTCGGACTAGCAAAGAGACCCAGTACTTC
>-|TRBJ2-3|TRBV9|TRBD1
CASSGGGTGITDTQYF
TGTGCCAGCAGCGGAGGGGGGACAGGGATCACAGATACGCAGTATTTT
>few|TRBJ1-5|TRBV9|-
CASSGEGAYQPQHF
TGTGCCAGCAGCGGGGAAGGCGCGTATCAGCCCCAGCATTTT
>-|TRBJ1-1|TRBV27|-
CASSFRLENTEAFF
TGTGCCAGCAGTTTTAGACTGGAGAACACTGAAGCTTTCTTT
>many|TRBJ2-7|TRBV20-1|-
CSARGTTAGEQYF
TGCAGTGCTAGGGGGACGACAGCGGGCGAGCAGTACTTC
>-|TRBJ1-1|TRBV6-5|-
CASSLREGRGAFF
TGTGCCAGCAGCCTCCGAGAGGGGCGGGGGGCTTTCTTT
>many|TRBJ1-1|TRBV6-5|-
CASRSDDRLNTEAFF
TGTGCCAGCAGATCTGACGACAGGCTAAACACTGAAGCTTTCTTT
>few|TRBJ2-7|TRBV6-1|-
CASKLPTGKATYEQYF
TGTGCCAGCAAGCTGCCTACAGGGAAGGCGACCTACGAGCAGTACTTC
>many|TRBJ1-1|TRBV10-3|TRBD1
CAISDDRGAEAFF
TGTGCCATCAGTGATGACAGGGGAGCTGAAGCTTTCTTT
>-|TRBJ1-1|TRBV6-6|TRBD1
CASSRPGQGYTEAFF
TGTGCCAGCAGCCGCCCGGGACAGGGGTATACTGAAGCTTTCTTT
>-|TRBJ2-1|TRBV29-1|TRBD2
CSVDEDGTSGRSYNEQFF
TGCAGCGTTGACGAAGATGGGACTAGCGGGAGGTCCTACAATGAGCAGTTCTTC
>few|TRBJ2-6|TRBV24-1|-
CATSDPIGANVLTF
TGTGCCACCAGTGACCCGATAGGGGCCAACGTCCTGACTTTC
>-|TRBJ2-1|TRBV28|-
CASKDVLEQFF
TGTGCCAGCAAGGACGTCCTGGAGCAGTTCTTC
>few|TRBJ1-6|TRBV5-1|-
CASSLEGHLVGTPLHF
TGCGCCAGCAGCTTGGAAGGACACCTCGTGGGTACACCCCTCCACTTT
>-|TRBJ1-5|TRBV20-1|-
CSARDLRTGFYQPQHF
TGCAGTGCTAGAGATCTCCGGACGGGATTTTATCAGCCCCAGCATTTT
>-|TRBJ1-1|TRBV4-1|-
CASSRIQGVNTEAFF
TGCGCCAGCAGCCGGATACAGGGCGTGAACACTGAAGCTTTCTTT
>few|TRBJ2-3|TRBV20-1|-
CSARESLTDTQYF
TGCAGTGCTAGAGAAAGCCTCACAGATACGCAGTATTTT
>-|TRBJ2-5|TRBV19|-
CASSTGFAGGETQYF
TGTGCCAGTAGTACGGGCTTTGCAGGAGGGGAGACCCAGTACTTC
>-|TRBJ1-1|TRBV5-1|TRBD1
CSSSRGTGGANTEAFF
TGCTCTAGCAGCCGGGGGACAGGGGGTGCGAACACTGAAGCTTTCTTT
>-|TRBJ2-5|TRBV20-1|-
CSARSTRGQETQYF
TGCAGTGCTAGATCAACCCGGGGGCAAGAGACCCAGTACTTC
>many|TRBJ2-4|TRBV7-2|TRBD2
CASSLEALAGGNIQYF
TGTGCCAGCAGCTTAGAAGCCCTAGCGGGGGGAAACATTCAGTACTTC
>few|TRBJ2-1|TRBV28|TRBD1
CASSPPQGRPLNEQFF
TGTGCCAGCAGTCCTCCACAGGGGAGACCTTTAAATGAGCAGTTCTTC
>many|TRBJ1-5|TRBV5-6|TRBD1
CASSSDRGQRNQPQHF
TGTGCCAGCAGCTCCGACAGGGGTCAGAGGAATCAGCCCCAGCATTTT
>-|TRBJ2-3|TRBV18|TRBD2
CASSRYRGADTQYF
TGTGCCAGCTCACGCTACCGGGGGGCAGATACGCAGTATTTT
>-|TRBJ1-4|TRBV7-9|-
CASSLAGRGNEKLFF
TGTGCCAGCAGCTTAGCCGGTCGGGGTAATGAAAAACTGTTTTTT
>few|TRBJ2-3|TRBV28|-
CASTLGGAGTDTQYF
TGTGCCAGCACTTTGGGGGGGGCTGGCACAGATACGCAGTATTTT
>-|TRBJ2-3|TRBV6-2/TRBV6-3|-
CASRTTAGGKLHTQYF
TGTGCCAGCAGAACAACTGCTGGCGGGAAGCTACATACGCAGTATTTT
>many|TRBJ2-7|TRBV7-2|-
CASSLYRVSSYEQYF
TGTGCCAGCAGCTTGTACAGGGTAAGCTCCTACGAGCAGTACTTC
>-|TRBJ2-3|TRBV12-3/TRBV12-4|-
CASSLSTEYTDTQYF
TGTGCCAGCAGTTTATCGACGGAATACACAGATACGCAGTATTTT
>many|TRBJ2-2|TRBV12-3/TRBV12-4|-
CASSLGGGDTGELFF
TGTGCCAGCAGTTTGGGAGGGGGCGACACCGGGGAGCTGTTTTTT
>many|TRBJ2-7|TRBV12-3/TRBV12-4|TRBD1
CASSSDRVTYEQYF
TGTGCCAGCAGTTCCGACAGGGTAACCTACGAGCAGTACTTC
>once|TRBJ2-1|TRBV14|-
CASSKDSSSYNEQFF
TGTGCCAGCAGCAAAGACAGTAGCTCCTACAATGAGCAGTTCTTC
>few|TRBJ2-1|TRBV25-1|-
CASSEVGNLKQFF
TGTGCCAGCAGTGAAGTCGGGAACCTAAAACAGTTCTTC
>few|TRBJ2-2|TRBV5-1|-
CASSLRDSRSTGELFF
TGCGCCAGCAGCTTGCGGGATTCTAGGAGCACCGGGGAGCTGTTTTTT
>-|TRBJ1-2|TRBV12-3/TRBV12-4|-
CASSPWDKRDYGYTF
TGTGCCAGCAGTCCCTGGGACAAGAGGGACTATGGCTACACCTTC
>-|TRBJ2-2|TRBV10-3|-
CASRTEDTGELFF
TGTGCCTCCCGGACAGAAGACACCGGGGAGCTGTTTTTT
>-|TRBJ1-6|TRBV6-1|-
CASRDFILSQGSLHF
TGTGCCAGCAGGGATTTTATCCTCTCTCAAGGATCCCTCCACTTT
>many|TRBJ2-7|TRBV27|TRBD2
CASRMGLAGIGEQYF
TGTGCCAGCAGAATGGGGCTAGCGGGAATTGGCGAGCAGTACTTC
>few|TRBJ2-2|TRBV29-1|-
CSVATGNTGELFF
TGCAGCGTTGCGACAGGGAACACCGGGGAGCTGTTTTTT
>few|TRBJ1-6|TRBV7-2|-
CASSSTQRNSPLHF
TGTGCCAGCAGCTCCACACAGCGGAATTCACCCCTCCACTTT
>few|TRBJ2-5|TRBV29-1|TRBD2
CSVGTAGETQYF
TGCAGCGTAGGAACAGCGGGGGAGACCCAGTACTTC
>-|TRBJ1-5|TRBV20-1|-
CSARARDNQPQHF
TGCAGTGCTAGAGCCAGGGACAATCAGCCCCAGCATTTT
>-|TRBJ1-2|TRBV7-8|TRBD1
CASSLRGQGPFTNYGYTF
TGTGCCAGCAGCTTACGGGGACAGGGGCCCTTTACTAACTATGGCTACACCTTC
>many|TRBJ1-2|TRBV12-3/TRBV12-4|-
CASRDTGSYYGYTF
TGTGCCAGCAGAGATACAGGGAGCTACTATGGCTACACCTTC
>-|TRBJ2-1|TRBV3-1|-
CASSQDPRETRNEQFF
TGTGCCAGCAGCCAAGATCCCCGGGAAACGAGGAATGAGCAGTTCTTC
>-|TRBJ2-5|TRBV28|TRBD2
CASSPTSGGPMGETQYF
TGTGCCAGCAGTCCCACCTCGGGAGGGCCGATGGGAGAGACCCAGTACTTC
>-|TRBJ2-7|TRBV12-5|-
CASGLGLSGEQYF
TGTGCTAGTGGTTTGGGACTCTCAGGGGAGCAGTACTTC
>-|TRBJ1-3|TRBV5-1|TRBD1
CASSSTGAAGNTIYF
TGCGCCAGCAGCTCCACAGGGGCTGCTGGAAACACCATATATTTT
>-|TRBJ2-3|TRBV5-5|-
CASSLLGTVWDTQYF
TGTGCCAGCAGCTTGTTAGGCACGGTTTGGGATACGCAGTATTTT
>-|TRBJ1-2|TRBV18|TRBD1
CASSLARSTGDGYTF
TGTGCCAGCTCACTAGCCCGTTCGACAGGGGATGGCTACACCTTC
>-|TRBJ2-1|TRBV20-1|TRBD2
CSAPRSLAVGEQFF
TGCAGTGCTCCTCGTAGCCTAGCGGTTGGTGAGCAGTTCTTC
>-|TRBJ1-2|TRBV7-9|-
CASSFTGTSGSYTF
TGTGCCAGCAGCTTTACAGGGACTTCCGGAAGCTACACCTTC
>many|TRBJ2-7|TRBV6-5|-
CASSYAAKQYF
TGTGCCAGCAGTTACGCGGCCAAGCAGTACTTC
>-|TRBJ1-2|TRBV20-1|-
CSAREGGQGGYTF
TGCAGTGCTAGAGAGGGGGGGCAGGGCGGCTACACCTTC